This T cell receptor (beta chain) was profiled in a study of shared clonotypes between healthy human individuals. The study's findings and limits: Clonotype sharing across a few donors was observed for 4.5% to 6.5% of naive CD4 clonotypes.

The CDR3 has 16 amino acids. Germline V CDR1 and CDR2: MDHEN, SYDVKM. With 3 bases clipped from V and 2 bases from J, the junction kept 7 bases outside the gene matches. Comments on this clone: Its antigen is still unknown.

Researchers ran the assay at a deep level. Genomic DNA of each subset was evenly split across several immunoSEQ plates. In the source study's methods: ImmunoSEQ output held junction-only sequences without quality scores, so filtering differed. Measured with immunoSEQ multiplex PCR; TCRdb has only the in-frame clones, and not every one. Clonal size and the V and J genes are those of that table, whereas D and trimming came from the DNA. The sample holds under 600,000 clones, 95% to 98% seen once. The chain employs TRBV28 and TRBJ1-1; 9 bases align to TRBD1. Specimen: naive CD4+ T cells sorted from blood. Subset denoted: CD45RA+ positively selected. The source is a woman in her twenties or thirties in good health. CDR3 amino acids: CASSLLMGQGNTEAFF. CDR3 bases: TGTGCCAGCAGTTTGCTGATGGGACAGGGAAACACTGAAGCTTTCTTT.